Each of the 31 T cell receptor beta chains below was sequenced from the same sample in a study of T cell repertoires in cytomegalovirus infection. These receptors have no identified antigens. MiXCR, applied by TCRdb to the reads, yields one record per CDR3 protein. The table has roughly 350,000 distinct CDR3 sequences, about a third seen once; the top ten hold 13%. The sample consisted of cultured PBMCs, taken from culture after CMV antigen stimulation. Receptors originate from a human donor in good health (CMV status not recorded). Some clones in this sample may be carry-over from other donors' samples.

J is TRBJ2-3 and V is TRBV6-1, with TRBD2 identical over 10 bases. CDR3 size: 15 residues. CDR1 MNHNS and CDR2 SASEGT come from the germline V gene. V was pared by 2 bases and J by 2 bases, with 1 base of the junction left unmatched. CDR3 in amino acids: CASSELAGDTDTQYF. CDR3 coding DNA: TGTGCCAGCAGTGAACTAGCGGGAGACACAGATACGCAGTATTTT.

This rearrangement joins TRBV9 to TRBJ2-1; D might be TRBD2 (6 bases). In germline, CDR1 is SGDLS, CDR2 YYNGEE. V lost 0 bases, J lost 6 bases, and 13 bases lay in between. This CDR3 contains 15 residues. The CDR3 DNA reads as TGTGCCAGCAGCGTAGCAGGACTAATCCGCAATGAGCAGTTCTTC. It yields the protein CASSVAGLIRNEQFF. Full variable domain (outside the CDR3, taken from reference TRBV9 and TRBJ2-1): DSGVTQTPKHLITATGQRVTLRCSPRSGDLSVYWYQQSLDQGLQFLIQYYNGEERAKGNILERFSAQQFPDLHSELNLSSLELGDSALYFCASSVAGLIRNEQFFGPGTRLTVL.

The chain has TRBV7-2 and TRBJ1-2; D not certain. The CDR3 length is 13 residues. Trimming left V 3 bases short and J 3 bases short, with 8 bases between. Germline loops: CDR1 SGHTA, CDR2 FQGNSA. DNA for the CDR3: TGTGCCAGCAGCTTTGAGGCATACTATGGCTACACCTTC. Amino acid sequence: CASSFEAYYGYTF.

This clonotype came up many times. This sequence joins TRBV4-1 and TRBJ2-6; TRBD2 agrees at 13 bases. The CDR3 covers 21 residues. Germline values: CDR1 MGHRA, CDR2 YSYEKL. V shed 2 bases and J 2 bases; nucleotides not matched to a gene: 12. CDR3 sequence reads: CASSQPPELAGGPTGANVLTF. CDR3 nucleotide sequence: TGCGCCAGCAGCCAACCTCCGGAACTAGCGGGAGGGCCGACTGGGGCCAACGTCCTGACTTTC.

This chain joins TRBV7-9 and TRBJ2-3; 8 nucleotides line up with TRBD1. Trimming took 1 base from V and 2 from J; bases not matched to a gene: 11. Germline lookup yields CDR1 SEHNR and CDR2 FQNEAQ (reference sequence). The CDR3 runs 18 residues. The CDR3 region is CASSLGPTGAATTDTQYF. CDR3 in DNA: TGTGCCAGCAGCTTAGGCCCGACAGGGGCCGCCACCACAGATACGCAGTATTTT.

The gene calls are TRBV12-3 or TRBV12-4 and TRBJ2-5, with 10 positions matching TRBD2. The CDR3 totals 16 residues. V lost 1 base to trimming and J lost 5 bases; unmatched junction nucleotides: 7. The CDR3 DNA is TGTGCCAGCAGTTTAGGGCTAGCGGGAGAGTGGGAGACCCAGTACTTC. Encoded protein: CASSLGLAGEWETQYF.

This clonotype was seen a few times. The chain joins TRBV18 to TRBJ1-1; D not resolved. The V end lost 2 bases, the J end lost 7 bases, and 11 bases lay between the germline ends. Per the germline V gene, CDR1 is KGHSH and CDR2 is LQKENI. The CDR3 sequence is 13 residues long. Here the CDR3 reads CASSPTPGNEAFF. For the CDR3, the DNA is TGTGCCAGCTCACCAACACCCGGGAATGAAGCTTTCTTT.

The genes are TRBV6-5 and TRBJ2-5; 7 positions match TRBD2. With V trimmed by 6 bases and J by 1 base, 11 bases remained unmatched. Germline CDR1 is MNHEY and CDR2 is SVGAGI. The CDR3 sequence is 16 residues long. CDR3 amino acids: CASSPNEAGLQETQYF. CDR3 bases: TGTGCCAGCAGCCCTAATGAAGCGGGGCTCCAAGAGACCCAGTACTTC.

This clonotype was counted between two and nine times. The chain uses TRBV4-1 and TRBJ2-5; TRBD1 or TRBD2 may be the D gene (6 bases each). Between the trimmed V and J ends, which lost 0 bases and 4 bases, there was a span of 15 bases. Germline values: CDR1 MGHRA, CDR2 YSYEKL. The CDR3 totals 16 residues. The CDR3 DNA reads as TGCGCCAGCAGCCAAGATCGCGGCGGGACACCAGAGACCCAGTACTTC. Protein: CASSQDRGGTPETQYF.

This clonotype appeared many times. CDR3 bases: TGTGCCAGCAGCTCCTCTGGTTCTAGCGGGCCTCTGGAGCAGTACTTC. It translates to CASSSSGSSGPLEQYF. The chain joins TRBV7-2 to TRBJ2-7, with 8 bases identical to TRBD2. J lost 7 bases, V lost 4 bases, and 15 bases had no gene match. The germline CDR1 and CDR2 sequences are SGHTA and FQGNSA. CDR3 length: 16 amino acids.

V is TRBV18 and J is TRBJ1-1; D is perhaps TRBD1 (5 bases). The CDR3 contains 14 residues. Germline V gives CDR1 KGHSH, CDR2 LQKENI. The germline V and J ends were trimmed by 5 bases and 3 bases, with 13 bases remaining between them. The CDR3 bases are TGTGCCAGCTCATTTACCAGGGAGGACACTGAAGCTTTCTTT. This codes for CASSFTREDTEAFF. Together with reference TRBV18 and TRBJ1-1, the CDR3 gives the full variable domain: NAGVMQNPRHLVRRRGQEARLRCSPMKGHSHVYWYRQLPEEGLKFMVYLQKENIIDESGMPKERFSAEFPKEGPSILRIQQVVRGDSAAYFCASSFTREDTEAFFGQGTRLTVV.

Here the CDR3 reads CASRDRGGSTDTQYF. For the CDR3, the DNA is TGTGCCAGTCGGGATAGGGGTGGGAGCACAGATACGCAGTATTTT. The chain combines TRBV19 with TRBJ2-3; D is tentatively TRBD1 or TRBD2 (5 bases each). V lost 8 bases and J 0 bases, leaving 15 bases between the germline ends. Germline V gene data show CDR1 as LNHDA and CDR2 as SQIVND (reference sequence). The CDR3 totals 15 residues.

In this sample, this clonotype turned up once. The chain is built from TRBV11-2 and TRBJ1-2, with D possibly being TRBD1 (5 bases). Looked up from germline, CDR1 is SGHAT and CDR2 is FQNNGV. Trimming took 1 base from V and 8 from J, leaving 11 bases between them. The CDR3 is 13 amino acids. CDR3 in DNA: TGTGCCAGCAGCTTAGCCCCAGGGAGGGGCTACACCTTC. This gives the protein CASSLAPGRGYTF.

This clonotype was counted only a few times. The CDR3 here is CASSNRQGMGGYTF. The CDR3 DNA follows: TGTGCCAGCAGCAACCGACAGGGTATGGGTGGCTACACCTTC. This chain links TRBV7-2 with TRBJ1-2, with TRBD1 matching over 7 bases. The V gene's germline CDR1 is SGHTA and CDR2 FQGNSA. The CDR3 runs 14 residues. Germline trimming cut 5 bases from V and 7 bases from J; bases unmatched to any gene: 10.

V is TRBV20-1 and J is TRBJ1-2; D is perhaps TRBD1 (5 bases). V was trimmed by 7 bases and J by 3 bases, leaving 15 bases between them. Germline CDR1 is DFQATT and CDR2 is SNEGSKA (reference sequence). The CDR3 consists of 13 residues. The CDR3 reads CSGRSRDDYGYTF. DNA for the CDR3: TGCAGTGGTAGGAGCAGGGACGACTATGGCTACACCTTC.

The chain carries TRBV5-4 and TRBJ2-3; perhaps D is TRBD1 or TRBD2 (5 bases each). This CDR3 contains 15 residues. The V and J ends lost 5 bases and 4 bases respectively, with 17 bases between them. Per the germline V gene, CDR1 is SGHNT and CDR2 is YYREEE (reference sequence). The DNA for the CDR3 is TGTGCCAGCAGGGGTGGGACGTCGGCGGCAGATACGCAGTATTTT. Residues: CASRGGTSAADTQYF.

V usage is TRBV4-1 and J usage is TRBJ1-3; D remains ambiguous. CDR3 size: 14 residues. The V gene lost 0 bases and the J gene lost 4 bases, with 7 bases spanning the gap. Looked up from germline, CDR1 is MGHRA and CDR2 is YSYEKL. Here the CDR3 DNA reads TGCGCCAGCAGCCAAGATCATCCAGGAAACACCATATATTTT. Translating it yields CASSQDHPGNTIYF.

The chain employs TRBV28 and TRBJ1-2; D might be TRBD1 (5 bases). Germline loops: CDR1 MDHEN, CDR2 SYDVKM. This CDR3 is 13 amino acids long. Trimming removed 6 bases at V and 8 bases at J, with 16 bases between. The CDR3 nucleotides are TGTGCCAGCAGGGGGACGGGGGAGATGGGCTACACCTTC. This translates into CASRGTGEMGYTF.

V gene TRBV14 combines with J gene TRBJ2-3; D not certain. The CDR3 is 16 amino acids. Germline CDR1 reads SGHDN; CDR2 reads FVKESK. V lost 2 bases, J lost 1 base, and 13 bases lay in between. The CDR3 bases are TGTGCCAGCAGCCAAACGCGTGGTTTGGGCACAGATACGCAGTATTTT. Translated, it gives CASSQTRGLGTDTQYF.

This sequence joins TRBV7-2 and TRBJ1-4, with 7 bases lining up with TRBD1. J lost 8 bases, V lost 5 bases, and 11 bases had no gene match. This CDR3 spans 15 amino acids. Per germline, CDR1 SGHTA and CDR2 FQGNSA. The CDR3 DNA reads TGTGCCAGCAGCCGGGGGACAGAATCTGGAGAAAAACTGTTTTTT. Its translation is CASSRGTESGEKLFF.

The CDR3 reads CASSLNTLAGGEPQHF. The CDR3 DNA sequence: TGTGCCAGCAGTTTAAATACCCTGGCAGGGGGAGAGCCCCAGCATTTT. V gene TRBV12-3 or TRBV12-4 combines with J gene TRBJ1-5, with 7 nucleotides matching TRBD1. This CDR3 comprises 16 residues. V shed 2 bases, J shed 8 bases, and the junction held 12 bases outside the gene matches.

This clonotype occurred a few times. This chain links TRBV20-1 with TRBJ1-1; 8 nucleotides match TRBD1. CDR3 length: 13 residues. The germline CDR1 and CDR2 sequences are DFQATT and SNEGSKA (reference sequence). Unmatched junction bases numbered 7, after V lost 4 bases and J lost 6 bases. CDR3 in amino acids: CSAKKTGVSEAFF. The CDR3 bases are TGCAGTGCTAAAAAGACAGGGGTTTCTGAAGCTTTCTTT.

This clonotype turned up a few times. The chain combines TRBV10-3 with TRBJ1-6, with D tentatively TRBD1 (6 bases). Germline V gene lookup returns CDR1 ENHRY and CDR2 SYGVKD. The CDR3 sequence is 14 residues long. The V gene lost 2 bases and the J gene lost 7 bases, with 9 bases spanning the gap. CDR3 sequence: CAISEVGANSPLHF. DNA for the CDR3: TGTGCCATCAGTGAGGTGGGGGCAAATTCACCCCTCCACTTT.

V gene TRBV5-1 combines with J gene TRBJ2-7, with D unclear. The CDR3 runs 14 residues. Germline loops: CDR1 SGHRS, CDR2 YFSETQ. The germline V and J ends were trimmed by 0 bases and 0 bases, with 7 bases remaining between them. The CDR3 reads CASSLVPGSYEQYF. The CDR3 DNA follows: TGCGCCAGCAGCTTGGTTCCGGGCTCCTACGAGCAGTACTTC.

In this sample, this clonotype turned up a few times. The chain combines TRBV20-1 with TRBJ2-1, with D possibly being TRBD2 (6 bases). Germline values: CDR1 DFQATT, CDR2 SNEGSKA (reference sequence). The CDR3 spans 16 residues. Trimming removed 0 bases from V and 2 bases from J, with 14 bases in between. This chain's CDR3 is CSARDQRTTPYNEQFF. The DNA for the CDR3 is TGCAGTGCTAGAGATCAACGGACTACCCCCTACAATGAGCAGTTCTTC.

This clonotype came up a few times. The V gene is TRBV4-3, the J gene TRBJ1-2; D is undetermined. V was trimmed by 1 base and J by 5 bases, leaving 8 bases between them. The CDR3 is 13 amino acids. Germline V CDR1 and CDR2: LGHNA, YSLEER. The CDR3 reads CASSQGLAYGYTF. The CDR3 DNA reads TGCGCCAGCAGCCAAGGCTTGGCGTATGGCTACACCTTC.

The table lists this clonotype with a few counts. The genes are TRBV10-3 and TRBJ2-2; D might be TRBD1 (8 bases). The CDR3 totals 14 residues. CDR1 and CDR2 from the germline V gene are ENHRY and SYGVKD. V lost 6 bases, J lost 5 bases, and 13 bases lay in between. CDR3 DNA sequence: TGTGCCATCAGCCCACAGGGGGGGACCGGGGAGCTGTTTTTT. Protein sequence: CAISPQGGTGELFF.

There are many counts of this clonotype. V and J are TRBV7-3 and TRBJ2-2; 9 bases line up with TRBD1. The CDR3 totals 14 residues. The V and J ends lost 8 bases and 1 base, in that order; junction bases with no gene match: 2. Germline V lookup: CDR1 SGHTA, CDR2 FQGTGA. The CDR3 DNA is TGTGCCAGCGGGGACAGGGAGAACACCGGGGAGCTGTTTTTT. As protein: CASGDRENTGELFF.

This clonotype has a count of ten or more. J is TRBJ2-1 and V is TRBV7-9, with D perhaps given as TRBD1 or TRBD2 (7 bases each). This CDR3 region has 12 residues. Germline V gene lookup returns CDR1 SEHNR and CDR2 FQNEAQ (reference sequence). V was cut by 2 bases and J by 10 bases, with 9 bases left in between. The CDR3 sequence is CASSLQGGEQFF. In DNA form, the CDR3 reads TGTGCCAGCAGCTTACAGGGGGGGGAGCAGTTCTTC.

The gene calls are TRBV5-1 and TRBJ2-3; perhaps TRBD1 as D (6 bases). CDR1 SGHRS and CDR2 YFSETQ come from the germline V gene. Trimming took off 4 bases at V and 4 bases at J, with 19 bases between the two ends. This CDR3 comprises 16 residues. The CDR3 loop reads CASSLDRPPRPDTQYF. CDR3 nucleotide sequence: TGCGCCAGCAGCCTCGACAGGCCCCCACGGCCAGATACGCAGTATTTT.

Of note for this clonotype: The germline gene is not matched at one end of the junction; a read error may be the cause. The chain links TRBV20-1 to TRBJ1-2, with a weak D call TRBD1 (5 bases). Germline-derived CDR1 and CDR2 are DFQATT and SNEGSKA (reference sequence). The CDR3 runs 13 residues. CDR3 residues: CSAPPGGTYGYTF. For the CDR3, the DNA is TGTAGTGCCCCGCCTGGGGGGACCTATGGCTACACCTTC.